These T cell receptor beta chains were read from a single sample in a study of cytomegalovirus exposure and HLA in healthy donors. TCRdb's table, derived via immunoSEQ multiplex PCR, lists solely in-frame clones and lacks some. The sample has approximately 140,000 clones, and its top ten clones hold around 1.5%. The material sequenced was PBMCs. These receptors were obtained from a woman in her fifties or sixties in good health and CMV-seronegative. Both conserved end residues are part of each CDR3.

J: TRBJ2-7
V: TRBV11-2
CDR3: CASSHALVDEQYF

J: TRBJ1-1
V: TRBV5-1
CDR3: CASSLVGGNTEAFF

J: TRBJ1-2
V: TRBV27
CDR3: CASSLSGEGYGYTF

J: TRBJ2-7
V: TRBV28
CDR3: CASRAGTVNEQYF

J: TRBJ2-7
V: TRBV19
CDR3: CASSAPGHSYEQYF

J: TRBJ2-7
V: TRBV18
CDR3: CASSRFRDKSYEQYF

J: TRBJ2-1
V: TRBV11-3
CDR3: CASSSAGSYNEQFF

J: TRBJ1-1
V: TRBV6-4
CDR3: CASSKTGWTEAFF

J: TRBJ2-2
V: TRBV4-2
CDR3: CASSPRLAGNTGELFF

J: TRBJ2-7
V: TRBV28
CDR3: CASEGYGAYEQYF

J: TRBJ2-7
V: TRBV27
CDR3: CASSSGLSDHHEQYF

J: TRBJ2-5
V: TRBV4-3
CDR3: CASSQESRATQYF

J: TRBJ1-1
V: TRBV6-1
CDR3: CASSEFGRIPEAFF

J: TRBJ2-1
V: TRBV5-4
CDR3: CASSMALAGNHEQFF

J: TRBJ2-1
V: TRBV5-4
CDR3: CARTDSHEQFF

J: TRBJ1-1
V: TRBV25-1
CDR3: CASSTSENTEAFF

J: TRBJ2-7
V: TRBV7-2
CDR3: CASSLAAVVVYEQYF

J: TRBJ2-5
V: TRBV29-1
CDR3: CSVARGPVRTQYF

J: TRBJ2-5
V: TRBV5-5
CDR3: CASRPGEGETQYF

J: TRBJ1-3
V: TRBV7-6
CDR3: CASSPLGPGNTIYF

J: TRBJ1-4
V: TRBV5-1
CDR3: CASSHGQGVEKLFF

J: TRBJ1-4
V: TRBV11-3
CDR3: CASSSQWGEKLFF

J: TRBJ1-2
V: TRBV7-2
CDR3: CASSTGGSYGYTF

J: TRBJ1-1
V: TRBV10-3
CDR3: CAISAQKMNTEAFF

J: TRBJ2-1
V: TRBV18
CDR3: CASSPPSSGESYNEQFF

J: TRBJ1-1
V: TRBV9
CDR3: CASSPNRMEGTEAFF

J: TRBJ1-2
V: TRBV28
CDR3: CASSSPGTVQRYGYTF

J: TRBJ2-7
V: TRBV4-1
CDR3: CASSQALPSSYEQYF

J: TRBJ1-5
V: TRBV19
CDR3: CASSIKEATDSNQPQHF

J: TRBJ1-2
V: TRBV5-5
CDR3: CASSFQGLYGYTF

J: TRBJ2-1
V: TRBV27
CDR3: CASSPRLAGALSYNEQFF

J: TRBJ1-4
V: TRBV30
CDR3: CAWSGGGPNEKLFF

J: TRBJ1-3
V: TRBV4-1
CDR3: CASSQGQFSGNTIYF

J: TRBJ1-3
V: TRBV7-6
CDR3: CASSLKQGAGNTIYF

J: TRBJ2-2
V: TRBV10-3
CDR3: CAISESPGFLPGELFF

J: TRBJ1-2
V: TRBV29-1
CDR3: CSVIPGTYGSNYGYTF

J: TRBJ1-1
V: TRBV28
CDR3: CARGFGGQGARWAFF

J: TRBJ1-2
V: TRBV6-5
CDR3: CASSPGGGGGYTF

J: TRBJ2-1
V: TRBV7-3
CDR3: CASSLESSDYNEQFF

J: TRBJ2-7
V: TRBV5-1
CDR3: CASSFGRTYEQYF

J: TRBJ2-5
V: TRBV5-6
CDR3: CASSWLTRGEETQYF

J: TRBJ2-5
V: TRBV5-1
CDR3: CASSKGQGGQETQYF

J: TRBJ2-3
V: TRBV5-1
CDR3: CASTSGGSGTQYF

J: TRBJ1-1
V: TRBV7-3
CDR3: CASSLGSGMETEAFF

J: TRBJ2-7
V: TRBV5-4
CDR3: CASSRGGIAGLSSYEQYF

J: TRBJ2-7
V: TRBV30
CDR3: CAWTSDGAYEQYF

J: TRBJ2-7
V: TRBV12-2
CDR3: CASRLVGSAGYEQYF

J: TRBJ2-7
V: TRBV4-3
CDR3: CASSQDYSLVAREQYF

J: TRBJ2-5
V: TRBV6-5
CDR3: CASSYLAGTQETQYF

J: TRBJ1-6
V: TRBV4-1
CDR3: CASSYRGQDNSPLHF

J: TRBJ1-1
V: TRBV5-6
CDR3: CASSLWTGQAFF

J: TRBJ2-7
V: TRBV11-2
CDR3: CASSQLRGLENEQYF

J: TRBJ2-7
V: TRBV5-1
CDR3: CASSGETFYEQYF

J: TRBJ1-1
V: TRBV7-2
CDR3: CASSFVPGQNTEAFF

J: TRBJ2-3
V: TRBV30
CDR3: CAWSVHDTQYF

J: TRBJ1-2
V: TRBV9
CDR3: CASSVGTGPNYPYGYTF

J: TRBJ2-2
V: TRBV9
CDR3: CASSPTTRPNTGELFF

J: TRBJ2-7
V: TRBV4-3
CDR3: CASSQEGAGTSGTYEQYF

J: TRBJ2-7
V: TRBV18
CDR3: CASSHSLPRTGTNHEQYF

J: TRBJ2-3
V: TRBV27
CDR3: CASSWLTSDTQYF